Detailed here is one T cell receptor beta chain. The protocol attached unique molecular identifiers to individual cDNA molecules. TCRdb independently ran MiXCR on the 5' RACE reads; one entry per CDR3 protein. The sample yields some 78,000 distinct CDR3 sequences, around 14% seen once. The CDR3 spans 16 residues. The V gene's germline CDR1 is MNHEY and CDR2 SVGEGT. J lost 5 bases, V lost 2 bases, and 5 bases had no gene match. These data originate in a study of early T cells in non-severe SARS-CoV-2 infection. This chain links TRBV6-2 or TRBV6-3 with TRBJ2-7; 14 bases fit TRBD2. Specimen: whole blood. The source is an adult who was a healthcare worker with PCR-confirmed SARS-CoV-2 infection or an uninfected control (not recorded which). CDR3 sequence reads: CASSYTGLAGVHEQYF. The CDR3 DNA reads TGTGCCAGCAGTTACACGGGACTAGCGGGAGTCCACGAGCAGTACTTC.